The 13 T cell receptor beta chains in this list originate from one sample, sequenced in a study of blood T cells in healthy people across ages. Primed by a sample-barcoded 5' primer and a J-beta primer mix, a second PCR proceeded for about 6 to 11 cycles. TCRdb re-called the 5' RACE reads through MiXCR, storing one row per CDR3 protein. The sample carries around 800,000 distinct CDR3 sequences, 44% recorded once. Specimen: blood. All receptors derive from a man aged 55-75 years in good health.

The chain links TRBV20-1 to TRBJ1-5; maybe TRBD1 (5 bases). Germline assignment: CDR1 DFQATT and CDR2 SNEGSKA (reference sequence). V was clipped by 2 bases and J by 2 bases, with 13 bases between them. The CDR3 has 15 residues. In DNA form, the CDR3 reads TGCAGTGCTAGACGCAGGGTAGGGGGCAATCAGCCCCAGCATTTT. Amino acid sequence: CSARRRVGGNQPQHF.

The CDR3 is CASSLETGKGNQPQHF. CDR3 bases: TGTGCCAGCAGTTTGGAGACGGGGAAGGGCAATCAGCCCCAGCATTTT. V usage is TRBV28 and J usage is TRBJ1-5, with D hard to call. The CDR3 has 16 residues. Germline V gene data show CDR1 as MDHEN and CDR2 as SYDVKM. Trimming shortened V by 3 bases and J by 2 bases, and 14 bases separated the two germline ends.

This clonotype was detected a few times. V usage is TRBV14 and J usage is TRBJ2-7, with D perhaps TRBD1 (6 bases). The germline CDR1 and CDR2 sequences are SGHDN and FVKESK. This CDR3 region has 12 residues. Trimming left V 3 bases short and J 10 bases short, with 13 bases between. As DNA, the CDR3 is TGTGCCAGCAGCCAGGCCTCGGGACACCAGTACTTC. This sequence encodes CASSQASGHQYF.

The DNA of the CDR3 is TGCGCCAGCAGCTTCCTTGACGGCCTAAGCGCGGGGGCCAACGTCCTGACTTTC. It specifies CASSFLDGLSAGANVLTF. The chain employs TRBV5-1 and TRBJ2-6; unclear D gene. CDR1 and CDR2 from the germline V gene are SGHRS and YFSETQ. The CDR3 has 18 residues. Trimming took 2 bases from V and 4 from J, leaving 19 bases between them.

The chain has TRBV6-2 or TRBV6-3 and TRBJ1-1; no firm D call. V dropped 4 bases and J dropped 0 bases, with 15 bases sitting between them. The CDR3 is 16 amino acids. Looked up from germline, CDR1 is MNHEY and CDR2 is SVGEGT. The DNA of the CDR3 is TGTGCCAGCAGTTCATCGATCCTAGGGTTGAACACTGAAGCTTTCTTT. Protein: CASSSSILGLNTEAFF.

This clonotype was seen just once. The CDR3 is CASSFPSGLAVGEFF. In nucleotides, the CDR3 is TGTGCCAGCAGTTTCCCCTCGGGACTAGCGGTTGGGGAGTTCTTC. The genes are TRBV6-2 or TRBV6-3 and TRBJ2-1, with 11 bases identical to TRBD2. This CDR3 is built from 15 residues. J gave up 14 bases and V 4 bases, and 13 bases lay outside the gene matches. Germline CDR1 is MNHEY and CDR2 is SVGEGT.

This clonotype was seen only a few times. J is TRBJ1-2 and V is TRBV29-1; 7 bases agree with TRBD1. The germline CDR1 and CDR2 sequences are SQVTM and ANQGSEA. Trimming removed 0 bases from V and 8 bases from J; junction bases left unmatched: 6. The CDR3 spans 13 residues. This chain's CDR3 is CSVEDGQALGYTF. The CDR3 region has the DNA TGCAGCGTTGAAGATGGACAGGCCTTGGGCTACACCTTC. Drawing the rest from reference TRBV29-1 and TRBJ1-2, the complete variable domain is SAVISQKPSRDICQRGTSLTIQCQVDSQVTMMFWYRQQPGQSLTLIATANQGSEATYESGFVIDKFPISRPNLTFSTLTVSNMSPEDSSIYLCSVEDGQALGYTFGSGTRLTVV.

The chain combines TRBV9 with TRBJ2-7; no definite D call. V lost 0 bases to trimming and J lost 2 bases, with 15 bases between them. The CDR3 consists of 16 residues. Germline-derived CDR1 and CDR2 are SGDLS and YYNGEE. The CDR3 DNA reads as TGTGCCAGCAGCGTAGGTCTCTGGCAGAGTACCTACGAGCAGTACTTC. It is translated as CASSVGLWQSTYEQYF.

The rearrangement uses TRBV4-3 and TRBJ1-6; D gene ambiguous. Germline loops: CDR1 LGHNA, CDR2 YSLEER. The CDR3 is made up of 15 amino acids. Trimming stripped 0 bases from V and 9 bases from J, with 12 bases between. The CDR3 loop is CASSQENLGGSPLHF. The CDR3 bases are TGCGCCAGCAGCCAAGAGAACTTGGGCGGTTCACCCCTCCACTTT.

The table lists this clonotype with a few counts. CDR3 DNA sequence: TGTGCCAGCAGTTACGAGGCGCCCGGGGGAGGTCAGCCCCAGCATTTT. This sequence encodes CASSYEAPGGGQPQHF. The chain carries TRBV6-5 and TRBJ1-5; weak D call: TRBD1 (5 bases). This CDR3 comprises 16 residues. In germline, CDR1 is MNHEY, CDR2 SVGAGI. Deletions cut 2 bases from V and 6 bases from J, with 17 bases between.

This chain connects TRBV4-3 to TRBJ1-1; maybe TRBD1 (6 bases). Germline lookup yields CDR1 LGHNA and CDR2 YSLEER. The ends were cut back, 1 base at V and 1 base at J, with 10 bases in the middle. The length of the CDR3 is 15 residues. CDR3 DNA sequence: TGCGCCAGCAGCCAAGGACAGGACTCGAACACTGAAGCTTTCTTT. This gives the protein CASSQGQDSNTEAFF.

The CDR3 bases are TGTGCCAGCGGGGCCCCCTCGGGCACTGAAGCTTTCTTT. Amino acids: CASGAPSGTEAFF. V is TRBV6-5 and J is TRBJ1-1; TRBD1 might be the D (5 bases). V gave up 8 bases and J gave up 4 bases, with 14 bases separating them. The CDR3 runs 13 residues. CDR1 MNHEY and CDR2 SVGAGI come from the germline V gene.

Only a few counts were recorded for this clonotype. The chain combines TRBV6-2 or TRBV6-3 with TRBJ2-7; 11 nucleotides match TRBD1. This CDR3 spans 15 amino acids. Germline values: CDR1 MNHEY, CDR2 SVGEGT. J was trimmed by 0 bases and V by 8 bases; bases with no gene match: 6. CDR3 bases: TGTGCCAGCGTGCTTGGGACAGGGGGCTCCTACGAGCAGTACTTC. Translation gives CASVLGTGGSYEQYF.